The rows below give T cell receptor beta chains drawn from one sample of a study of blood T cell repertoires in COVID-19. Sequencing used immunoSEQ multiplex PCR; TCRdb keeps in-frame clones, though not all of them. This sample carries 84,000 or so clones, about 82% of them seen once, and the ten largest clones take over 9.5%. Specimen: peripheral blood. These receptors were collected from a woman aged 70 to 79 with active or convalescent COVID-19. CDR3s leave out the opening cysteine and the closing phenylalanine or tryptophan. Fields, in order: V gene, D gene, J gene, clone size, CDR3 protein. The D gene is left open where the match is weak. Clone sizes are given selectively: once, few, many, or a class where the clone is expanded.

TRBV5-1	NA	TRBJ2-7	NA	ASSPPAYEQY
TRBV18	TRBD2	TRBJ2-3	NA	ASSPTSGGTDTQY
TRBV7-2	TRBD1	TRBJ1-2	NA	ASTSHVNRGDYGYT
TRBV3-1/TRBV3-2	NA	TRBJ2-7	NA	ASSQDSPVGGPYEQY
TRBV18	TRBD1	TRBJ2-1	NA	ASSPGGQGAYYNEQF
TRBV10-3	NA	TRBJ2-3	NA	AISARGAETDTQY
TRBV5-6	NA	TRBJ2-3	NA	ASSLRGVTDTQY
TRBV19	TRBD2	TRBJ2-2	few	ATRGGGTANTGELF
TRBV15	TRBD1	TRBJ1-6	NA	ATSRGTGVNSPLH
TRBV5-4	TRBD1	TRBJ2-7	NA	ASSTGDRGYEQY
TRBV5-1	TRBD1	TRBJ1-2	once	ASSLGSVGGIYGYT
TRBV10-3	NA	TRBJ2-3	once	AIRTSTDTQY
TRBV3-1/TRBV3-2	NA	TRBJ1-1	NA	ASSAKMNTEAF
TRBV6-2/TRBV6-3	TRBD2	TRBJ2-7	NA	ASSYSPSGPYEQY
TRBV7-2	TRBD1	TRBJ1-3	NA	ASSPGGTYSGNTIY
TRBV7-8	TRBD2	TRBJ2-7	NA	ASSLASLAGEVDEQY
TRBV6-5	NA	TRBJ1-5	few	ASARASNQPQH
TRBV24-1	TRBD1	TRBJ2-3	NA	ATGERTGTTDTQY
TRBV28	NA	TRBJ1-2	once	ASSFRVSGYT
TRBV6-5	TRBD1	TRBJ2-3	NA	ASRQGTYTDTQY
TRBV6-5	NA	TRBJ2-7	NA	ASRGTGKGTYEQY
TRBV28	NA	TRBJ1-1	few	ASSLVSSEAF
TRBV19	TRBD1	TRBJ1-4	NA	ASTSTGEAEKLF
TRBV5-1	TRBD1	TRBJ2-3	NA	ASSLLGTAADTQY
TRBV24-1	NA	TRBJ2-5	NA	ATSDAVPSLRGQETQY
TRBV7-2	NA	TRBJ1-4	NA	ASSLGQGGEKLF
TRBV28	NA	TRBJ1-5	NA	ASSSGESGQPQH
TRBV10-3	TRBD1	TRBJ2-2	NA	ATGFPGQVTTGELF
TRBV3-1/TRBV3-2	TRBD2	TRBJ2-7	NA	ASSRSGGAHEQY
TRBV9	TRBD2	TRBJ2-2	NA	ASSAGLAGASSPGELF
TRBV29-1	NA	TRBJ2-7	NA	SGALLPGGEQY
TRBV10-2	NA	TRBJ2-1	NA	ASRGAGVNNEQF
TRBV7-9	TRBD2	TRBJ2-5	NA	ASSVSGGAVETQY
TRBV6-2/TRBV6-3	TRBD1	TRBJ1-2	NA	ASSTGQGYGYT
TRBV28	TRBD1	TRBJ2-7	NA	ATQGKAYEQY
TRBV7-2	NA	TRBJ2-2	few	ASSYWGQQGPGTGELF
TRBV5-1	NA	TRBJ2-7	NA	ASTKEGAIYEQY
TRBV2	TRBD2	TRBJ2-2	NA	ASSRERGDTGELF
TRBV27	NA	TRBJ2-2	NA	ASSHFSTFGVGTGELF
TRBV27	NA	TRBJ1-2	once	ASSLRGEYGYT
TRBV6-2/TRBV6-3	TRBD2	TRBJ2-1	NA	ASSYSGGGANEQF
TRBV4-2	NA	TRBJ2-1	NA	ASSQTGGGSYNEQF
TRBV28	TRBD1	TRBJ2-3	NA	ASSLFGQGASDTQY
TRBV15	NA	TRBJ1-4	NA	ATSRVNEKLF
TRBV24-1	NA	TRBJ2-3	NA	ATSDLGRKVADTQY
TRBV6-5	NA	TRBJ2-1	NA	ASSYSIWGGGNEQF
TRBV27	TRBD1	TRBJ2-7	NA	ASTRTGSYEQY
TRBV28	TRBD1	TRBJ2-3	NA	ASSPGQGKGSDTQY
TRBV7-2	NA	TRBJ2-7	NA	ASSYQGYYEQY
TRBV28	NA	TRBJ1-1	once	ASLKRETTEAF
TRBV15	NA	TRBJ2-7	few	ATSRDVGPYEQY
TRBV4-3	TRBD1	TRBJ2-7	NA	ASSRSGQSSYEQY
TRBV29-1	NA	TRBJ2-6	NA	SVLSGANVLT
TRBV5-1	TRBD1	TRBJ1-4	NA	ASSYSGGSGEKLF